Listed here is a single T cell receptor (beta chain). Its antigen has not been determined. Within one base of it there is no much larger clone, and no base qualities were kept. This specimen belongs to a study of control samples from healthy donors and cancer patients (dated by TCRdb to the early 2020s). The protocol used for the library was the immunoSEQ multiplex PCR assay. TCRdb re-hosts the immuneACCESS table, in-frame sequences only. Its copies lack some clones; in the studies checked, an unresolved V gene accounts for under half of them, and the cause for the rest is not known. The sample contains tens of thousands of clones, 70% to 90% of them found a single time. The top ten clonotypes cover 1.9% of the sample. This receptor was taken from a woman in her fifties or sixties with head and neck cancer. The sample consisted of PBMCs.

The CDR3 loop reads CATSDGQGVATGELFF. The sequenced DNA: TGTGCCACCAGTGATGGACAGGGGGTGGCCACCGGGGAGCTGTTTTTT. The rearranged chain carries TRBV24-1 and TRBJ2-2, with 10 bases in between that match TRBD1. The CDR1 and CDR2 encoded by the germline V gene are KGHDR and SFDVKD. Ends trimmed: V by 3 bases, J by 4 bases; bases unmatched to a gene: 4. The CDR3 spans 16 residues, from the cysteine through the phenylalanine. Of all the DNA, just the CDR3 is kept, 48 bases in frame from base 1.